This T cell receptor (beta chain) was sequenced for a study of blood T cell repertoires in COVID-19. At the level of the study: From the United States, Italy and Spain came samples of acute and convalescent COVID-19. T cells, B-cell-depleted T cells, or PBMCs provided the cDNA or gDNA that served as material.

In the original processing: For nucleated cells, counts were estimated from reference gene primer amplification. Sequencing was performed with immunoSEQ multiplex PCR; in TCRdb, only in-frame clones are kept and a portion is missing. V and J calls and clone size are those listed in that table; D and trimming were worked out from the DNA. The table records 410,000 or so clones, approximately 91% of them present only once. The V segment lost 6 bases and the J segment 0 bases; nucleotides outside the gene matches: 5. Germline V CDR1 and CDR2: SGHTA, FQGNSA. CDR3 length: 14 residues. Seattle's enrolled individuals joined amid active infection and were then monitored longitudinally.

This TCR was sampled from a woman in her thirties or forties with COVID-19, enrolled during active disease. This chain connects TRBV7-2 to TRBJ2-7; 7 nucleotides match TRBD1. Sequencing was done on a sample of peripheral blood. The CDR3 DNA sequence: TGTGCCAGCAGACAGACAGGGCTCTCCTACGAGCAGTACTTC. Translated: CASRQTGLSYEQYF. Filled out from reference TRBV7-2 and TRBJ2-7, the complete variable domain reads GAGVSQSPSNKVTEKGKDVELRCDPISGHTALYWYRQSLGQGLEFLIYFQGNSAPDKSGLPSDRFSAERTGGSVSTLTIQRTQQEDSAVYLCASRQTGLSYEQYFGPGTRLTVT.